This T cell receptor beta chain emerged from a study of shared clonotypes between healthy human individuals. TCRdb's copy holds only in-frame clones and misses some; the assay was immunoSEQ multiplex PCR. Among approximately 710,000 clones listed, 80% to 95% were seen once. Germline trimming cut 1 base from V and 2 bases from J; bases unmatched to any gene: 13. CDR3 length: 19 residues. CDR1 is SEHNR and CDR2 is FQNEAQ in the germline V gene (reference sequence). The J gene is TRBJ2-1, the V gene TRBV7-9; 8 nucleotides agree with TRBD1. Sequencing was performed on memory CD8+ T cells from PBMCs. The subset: CD45RO+ cells pooled with CCR7-negative TemRA cells. This clonotype originated in a man aged 18-30 years in good health. Some clones in this sample may be carry-over from other donors' samples. This CDR3 is CASSLGTGFGGSPYNEQFF. The CDR3 DNA sequence: TGTGCCAGCAGCTTAGGGACAGGGTTTGGTGGCAGCCCCTACAATGAGCAGTTCTTC.